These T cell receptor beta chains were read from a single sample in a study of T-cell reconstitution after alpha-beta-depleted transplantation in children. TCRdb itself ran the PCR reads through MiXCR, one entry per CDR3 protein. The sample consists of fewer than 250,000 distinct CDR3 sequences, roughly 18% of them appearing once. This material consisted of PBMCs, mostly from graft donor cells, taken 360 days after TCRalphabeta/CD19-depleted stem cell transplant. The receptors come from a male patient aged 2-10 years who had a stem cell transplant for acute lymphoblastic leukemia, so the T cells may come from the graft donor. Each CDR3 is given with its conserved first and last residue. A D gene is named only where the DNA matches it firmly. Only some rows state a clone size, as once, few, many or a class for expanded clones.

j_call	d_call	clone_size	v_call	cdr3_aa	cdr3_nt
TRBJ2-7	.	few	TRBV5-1	CASSLVGYPYEQYF	TGCGCCAGCAGCTTGGTGGGGTACCCCTACGAGCAGTACTTC
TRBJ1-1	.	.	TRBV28	CASHQLRENTEAFF	TGTGCCAGCCATCAGCTCCGGGAGAACACTGAAGCTTTCTTT
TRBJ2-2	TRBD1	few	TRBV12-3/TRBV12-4	CASTNRGPYTGELFF	TGTGCCAGCACCAACAGGGGGCCGTACACCGGGGAGCTGTTTTTT
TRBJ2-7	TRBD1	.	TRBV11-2	CASSLDGTGGAQYF	TGTGCCAGCAGCTTAGATGGGACAGGGGGCGCGCAGTACTTC
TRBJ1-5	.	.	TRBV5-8	CASSRRGLDQPQHF	TGTGCCAGCAGCCGGAGGGGTCTCGATCAGCCCCAGCATTTT
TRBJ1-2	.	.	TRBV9	CASSVDVDNYGYTF	TGTGCCAGCAGCGTTGACGTGGACAACTATGGCTACACCTTC
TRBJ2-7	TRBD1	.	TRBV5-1	CASSLGTGEIYEQYF	TGCGCCAGCAGCTTGGGGACAGGGGAGATCTACGAGCAGTACTTC
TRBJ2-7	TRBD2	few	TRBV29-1	CSVLLAGGPYEQYF	TGCAGCGTCCTCCTAGCGGGAGGACCCTACGAGCAGTACTTC
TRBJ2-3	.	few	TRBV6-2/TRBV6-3	CASSYRRGGSGWDTQYF	TGTGCCAGCAGTTACCGGAGAGGCGGTTCCGGGTGGGATACGCAGTATTTT
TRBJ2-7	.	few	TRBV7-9	CASSLDPLDSYEQYF	TGTGCCAGCAGCTTAGACCCGCTAGACTCCTACGAGCAGTACTTC
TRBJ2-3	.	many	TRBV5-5	CASSPGQITDTQYF	TGTGCCAGCAGCCCCGGACAGATCACAGATACGCAGTATTTT
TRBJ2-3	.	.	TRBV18	CASSPLGRTSTDTQYF	TGTGCCAGCTCACCACTTGGCCGGACCTCCACAGATACGCAGTATTTT
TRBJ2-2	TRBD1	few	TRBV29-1	CSVVGVTGESGELFF	TGCAGCGTTGTGGGGGTAACAGGGGAGTCCGGGGAGCTGTTTTTT
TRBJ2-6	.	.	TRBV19	CASSTGTDFSGANVLTF	TGTGCCAGTAGTACCGGGACTGATTTTTCTGGGGCCAACGTCCTGACTTTC
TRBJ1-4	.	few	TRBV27	CASSNSVGELNEKLFF	TGTGCCAGCAGCAACAGCGTAGGGGAACTAAATGAAAAACTGTTTTTT
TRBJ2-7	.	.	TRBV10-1	CASSDRGRIREQYF	TGCGCCAGCAGTGATCGAGGACGGATACGGGAGCAGTACTTC
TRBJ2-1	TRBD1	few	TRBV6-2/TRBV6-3	CASRFNRGKMYNEQFF	TGTGCCAGCAGATTCAACAGGGGAAAGATGTACAATGAGCAGTTCTTC
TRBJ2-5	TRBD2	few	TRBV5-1	CASMAGSGVRETQYF	TGCGCCAGCATGGCGGGTAGCGGGGTTAGAGAGACCCAGTACTTC
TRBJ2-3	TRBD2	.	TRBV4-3	CASSQETSGGRATDTQYF	TGCGCCAGCAGCCAAGAAACTAGCGGGGGGCGAGCGACAGATACGCAGTATTTT
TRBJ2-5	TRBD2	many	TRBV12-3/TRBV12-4	CASSLGLAGGHQETQYF	TGTGCCAGCAGTCTCGGACTAGCGGGGGGCCACCAAGAGACCCAGTACTTC
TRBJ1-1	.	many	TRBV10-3	CAISDETSSEAFF	TGTGCCATCAGTGATGAGACGTCCTCTGAAGCTTTCTTT
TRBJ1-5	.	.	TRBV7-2	CASSPLFGQPQHF	TGTGCCAGCAGCCCACTGTTTGGGCAGCCCCAGCATTTT
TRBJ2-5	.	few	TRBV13	CASSLVSETQYF	TGTGCCAGCAGCTTAGTTAGCGAGACCCAGTACTTC
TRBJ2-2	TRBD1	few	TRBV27	CASSPTGAPGELFF	TGTGCCAGCAGTCCAACAGGGGCCCCCGGGGAGCTGTTTTTT
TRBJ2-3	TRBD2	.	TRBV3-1	CASSQDLPRGGPDTQYF	TGTGCCAGCAGCCAAGATCTTCCGCGGGGGGGCCCAGATACGCAGTATTTT
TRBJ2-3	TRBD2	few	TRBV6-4	CASSGLAGTDTQYF	TGTGCCAGCTCCGGACTAGCGGGCACAGATACGCAGTATTTT